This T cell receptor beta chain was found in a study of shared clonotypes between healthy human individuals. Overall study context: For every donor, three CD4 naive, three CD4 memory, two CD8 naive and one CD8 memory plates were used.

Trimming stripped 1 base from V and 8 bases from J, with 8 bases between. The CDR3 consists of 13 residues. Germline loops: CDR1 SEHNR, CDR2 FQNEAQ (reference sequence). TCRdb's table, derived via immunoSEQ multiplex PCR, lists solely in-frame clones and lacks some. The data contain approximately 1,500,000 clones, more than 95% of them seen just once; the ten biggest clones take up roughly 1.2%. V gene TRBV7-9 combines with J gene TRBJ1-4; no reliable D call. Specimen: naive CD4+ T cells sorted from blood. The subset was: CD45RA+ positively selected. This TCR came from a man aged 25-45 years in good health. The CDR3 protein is CASSLGTYEKLFF. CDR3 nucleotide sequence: TGTGCCAGCAGCTTAGGGACTTACGAAAAACTGTTTTTT.